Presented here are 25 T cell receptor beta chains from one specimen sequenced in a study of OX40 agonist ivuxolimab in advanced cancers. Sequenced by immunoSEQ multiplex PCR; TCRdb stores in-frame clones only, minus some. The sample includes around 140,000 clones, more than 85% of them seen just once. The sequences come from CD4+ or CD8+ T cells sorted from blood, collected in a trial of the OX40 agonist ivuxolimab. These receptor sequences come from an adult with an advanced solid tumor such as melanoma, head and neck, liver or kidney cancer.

The CDR3 DNA reads TGTGCCAGCAGCCTCGTTGGGGGGCCAAACACCGGGGAGCTGTTTTTT. The encoded protein is CASSLVGGPNTGELFF. The chain carries TRBV7-2 and TRBJ2-2, with D perhaps matching TRBD1 or TRBD2 (6 bases each). Trimming took 5 bases from V and 2 from J, leaving 15 bases between them. CDR1 and CDR2 from the germline V gene are SGHTA and FQGNSA. CDR3 length equals 16 residues.

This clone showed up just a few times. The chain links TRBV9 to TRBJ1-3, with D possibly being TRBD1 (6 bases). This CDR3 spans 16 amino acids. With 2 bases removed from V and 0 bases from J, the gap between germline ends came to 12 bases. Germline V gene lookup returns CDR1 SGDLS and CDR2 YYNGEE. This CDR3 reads CASSVHDRPSGNTIYF. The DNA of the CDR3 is TGTGCCAGCAGCGTCCATGACAGGCCCTCTGGAAACACCATATATTTT.

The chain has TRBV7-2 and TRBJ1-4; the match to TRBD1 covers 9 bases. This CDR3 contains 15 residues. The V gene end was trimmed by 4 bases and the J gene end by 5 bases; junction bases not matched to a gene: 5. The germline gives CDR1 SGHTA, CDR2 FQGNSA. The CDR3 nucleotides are TGTGCCAGCAGCTCTGGGACAGGGAGGAATGAAAAACTGTTTTTT. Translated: CASSSGTGRNEKLFF.

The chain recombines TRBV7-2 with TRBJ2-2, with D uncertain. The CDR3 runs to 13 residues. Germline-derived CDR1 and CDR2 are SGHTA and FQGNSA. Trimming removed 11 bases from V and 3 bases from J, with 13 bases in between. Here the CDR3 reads CARLSWHTGELFF. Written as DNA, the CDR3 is TGTGCCCGCTTGAGCTGGCACACCGGGGAGCTGTTTTTT.

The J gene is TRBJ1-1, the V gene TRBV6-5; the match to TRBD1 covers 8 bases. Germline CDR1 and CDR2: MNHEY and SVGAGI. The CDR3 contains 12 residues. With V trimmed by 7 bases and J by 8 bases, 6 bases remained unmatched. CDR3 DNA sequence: TGTGCCAGCACTCCAGGGGGCCTCGAAGCTTTCTTT. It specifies CASTPGGLEAFF.

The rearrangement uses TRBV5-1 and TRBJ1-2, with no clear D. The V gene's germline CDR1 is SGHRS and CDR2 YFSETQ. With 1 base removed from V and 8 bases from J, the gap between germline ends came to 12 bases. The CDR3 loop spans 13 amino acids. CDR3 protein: CASSLFGSQGYTF. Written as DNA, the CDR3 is TGCGCCAGCAGCTTGTTCGGATCGCAAGGCTACACCTTC.

The CDR3 DNA reads as TGTGCCAGCAGTGAAGGCCTATGGCAGGGGGCCGGTGGCTACACCTTC. The encoded protein is CASSEGLWQGAGGYTF. The V gene is TRBV2, the J gene TRBJ1-2, with 8 bases lining up with TRBD1. The germline gives CDR1 SNHLY, CDR2 FYNNEI. The CDR3 has 16 residues. V was pared by 1 base and J by 7 bases, with 11 bases of the junction left unmatched.

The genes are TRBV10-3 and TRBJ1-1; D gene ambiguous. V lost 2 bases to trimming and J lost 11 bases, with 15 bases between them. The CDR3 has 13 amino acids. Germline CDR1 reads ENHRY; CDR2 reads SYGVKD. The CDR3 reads CAISEGIREDAFF. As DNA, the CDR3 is TGTGCCATCAGTGAGGGGATTAGAGAAGATGCTTTCTTT.

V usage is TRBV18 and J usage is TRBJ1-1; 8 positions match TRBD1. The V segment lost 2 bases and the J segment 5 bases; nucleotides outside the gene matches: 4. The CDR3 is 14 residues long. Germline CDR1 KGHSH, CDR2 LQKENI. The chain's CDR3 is CASSPGQGITEAFF. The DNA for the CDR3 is TGTGCCAGCTCACCAGGACAGGGAATTACTGAAGCTTTCTTT.

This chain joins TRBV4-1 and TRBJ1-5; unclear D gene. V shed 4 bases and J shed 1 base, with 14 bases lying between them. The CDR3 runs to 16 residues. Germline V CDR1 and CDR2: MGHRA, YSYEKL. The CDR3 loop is CASSLSPARSNQPQHF. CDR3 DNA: TGCGCCAGCAGCCTGTCCCCCGCAAGAAGCAATCAGCCCCAGCATTTT.

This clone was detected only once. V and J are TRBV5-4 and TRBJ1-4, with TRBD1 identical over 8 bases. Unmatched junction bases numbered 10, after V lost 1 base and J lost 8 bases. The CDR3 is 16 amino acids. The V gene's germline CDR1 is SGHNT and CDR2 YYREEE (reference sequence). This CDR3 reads CASSLKAGGRGEKLFF. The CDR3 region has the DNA TGTGCCAGCAGCTTGAAGGCAGGGGGCAGGGGAGAAAAACTGTTTTTT.

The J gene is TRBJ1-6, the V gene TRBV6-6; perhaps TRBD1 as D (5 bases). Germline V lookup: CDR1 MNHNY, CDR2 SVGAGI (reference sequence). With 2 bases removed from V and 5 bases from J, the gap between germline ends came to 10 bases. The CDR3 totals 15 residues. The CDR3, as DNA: TGTGCCAGCAGTTACAGCCAGGGTCATAATTCACCCCTCCACTTT. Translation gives CASSYSQGHNSPLHF.

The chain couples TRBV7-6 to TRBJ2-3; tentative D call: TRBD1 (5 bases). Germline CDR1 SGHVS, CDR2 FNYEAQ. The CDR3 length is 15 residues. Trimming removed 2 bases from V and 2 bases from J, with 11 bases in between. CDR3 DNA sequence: TGTGCCAGCAGCTTACAGGGCACTTCCACAGATACGCAGTATTTT. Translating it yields CASSLQGTSTDTQYF.

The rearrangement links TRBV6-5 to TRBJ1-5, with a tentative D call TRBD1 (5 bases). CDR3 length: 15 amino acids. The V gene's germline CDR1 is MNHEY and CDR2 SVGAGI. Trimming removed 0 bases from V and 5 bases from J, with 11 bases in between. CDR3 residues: CASSYSGRVDQPQHF. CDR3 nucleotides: TGTGCCAGCAGTTACTCGGGCAGGGTCGATCAGCCCCAGCATTTT.

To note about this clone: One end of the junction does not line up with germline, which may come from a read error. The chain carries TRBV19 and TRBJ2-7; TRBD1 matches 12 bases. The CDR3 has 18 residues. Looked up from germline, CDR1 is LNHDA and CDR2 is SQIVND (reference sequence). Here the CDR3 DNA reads TGTGCCAGTAGCATAGGTGGGACAGGGGGCATCTTGCCCTACGAGCAGTACTTC. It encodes CASSIGGTGGILPYEQYF.

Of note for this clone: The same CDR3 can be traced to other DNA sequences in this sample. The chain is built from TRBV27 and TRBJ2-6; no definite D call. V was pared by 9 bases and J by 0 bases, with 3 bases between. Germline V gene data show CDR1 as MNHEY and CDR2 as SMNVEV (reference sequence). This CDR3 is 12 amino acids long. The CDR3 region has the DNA TGTGCCAGTCGCTCTGGGGCCAACGTCCTGACTTTC. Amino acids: CASRSGANVLTF.

CDR3 bases: TGCGCCAGCAGTGTCGGCGGGGGCCTAAGGGATGAGCAGTTCTTC. Its protein product is CASSVGGGLRDEQFF. The V gene is TRBV10-1, the J gene TRBJ2-1, with a possible D match to TRBD2 (7 bases). Germline values: CDR1 WNHNN, CDR2 SYGVQD (reference sequence). The CDR3 totals 15 residues. Trimming removed 4 bases at V and 8 bases at J, with 18 bases between.

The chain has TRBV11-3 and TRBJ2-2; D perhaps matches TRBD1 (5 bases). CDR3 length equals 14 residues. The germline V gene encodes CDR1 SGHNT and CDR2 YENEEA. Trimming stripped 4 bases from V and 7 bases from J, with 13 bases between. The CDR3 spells CASSSQGSIGELFF. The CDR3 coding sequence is TGTGCCAGCAGCTCCCAGGGTAGTATCGGGGAGCTGTTTTTT.

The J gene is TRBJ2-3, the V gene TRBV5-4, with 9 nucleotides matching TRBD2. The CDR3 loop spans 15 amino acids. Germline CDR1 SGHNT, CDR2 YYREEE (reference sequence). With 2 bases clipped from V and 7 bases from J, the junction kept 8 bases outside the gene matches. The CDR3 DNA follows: TGTGCCAGCAGCTTTAAGGCGGGGGGGCCGAATACGCAGTATTTT. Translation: CASSFKAGGPNTQYF.

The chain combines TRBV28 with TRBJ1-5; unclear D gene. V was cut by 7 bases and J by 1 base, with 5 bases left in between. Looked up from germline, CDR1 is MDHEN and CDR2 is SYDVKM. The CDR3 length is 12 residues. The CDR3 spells CASTLSNQPQHF. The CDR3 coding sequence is TGTGCCAGCACCCTGAGCAATCAGCCCCAGCATTTT.

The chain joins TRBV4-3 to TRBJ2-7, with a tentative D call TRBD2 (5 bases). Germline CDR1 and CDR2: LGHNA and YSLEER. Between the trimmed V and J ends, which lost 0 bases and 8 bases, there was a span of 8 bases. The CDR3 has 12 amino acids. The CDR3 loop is CASSQDWRQQYF. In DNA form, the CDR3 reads TGCGCCAGCAGCCAAGATTGGAGGCAGCAGTACTTC.

In DNA form, the CDR3 reads TGTGCCAGCAGCTTAGTCCGGGGGGCCACTGAAGCTTTCTTT. Translating it yields CASSLVRGATEAFF. The chain uses TRBV11-2 and TRBJ1-1; perhaps TRBD1 as D (6 bases). This CDR3 is 14 amino acids long. V was cut by 1 base and J by 4 bases, with 10 bases left in between. Germline V gene lookup returns CDR1 SGHAT and CDR2 FQNNGV.

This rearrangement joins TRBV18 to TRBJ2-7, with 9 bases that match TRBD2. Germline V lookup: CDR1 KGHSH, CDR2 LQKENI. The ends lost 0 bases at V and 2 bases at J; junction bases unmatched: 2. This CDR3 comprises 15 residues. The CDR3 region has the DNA TGTGCCAGCTCACCACCGGCGGGGGGGCCCTACGAGCAGTACTTC. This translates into CASSPPAGGPYEQYF.

In nucleotides, the CDR3 is TGTGCCAGCAGCCTCAGCCGTACTCACTATGGCTACACCTTC. Its protein is CASSLSRTHYGYTF. J is TRBJ1-2 and V is TRBV11-2, with D unclear. The CDR3 contains 14 residues. V was pared by 5 bases and J by 3 bases, with 13 bases between. In germline, CDR1 is SGHAT, CDR2 FQNNGV.

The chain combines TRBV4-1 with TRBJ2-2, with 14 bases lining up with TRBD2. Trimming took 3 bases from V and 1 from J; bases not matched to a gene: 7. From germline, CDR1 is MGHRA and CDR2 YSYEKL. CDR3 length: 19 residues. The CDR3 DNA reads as TGCGCCAGCAGCCATGGTTCCGGGACTAGCGGGGGGAACACCGGGGAGCTGTTTTTT. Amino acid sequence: CASSHGSGTSGGNTGELFF.